The clone carrying this TCR beta chain was counted a few times. No antigen is known for it. This specimen comes from a study of blood T cells in healthy people across ages. Across the study: For every two T cells, template switching captured about one barcoded beta molecule. Study-wide points: PBMCs left unsorted prevented a conclusive naive versus antigen-experienced comparison.

The sample providers were healthy Caucasian people from Russia, aged about 6 to 95. The V end was cut by 5 bases, the J end by 7 bases, with 13 bases between. This CDR3 contains 13 residues. The germline V gene has CDR1 SGHRS and CDR2 YFSETQ. A J-beta primer mix and a sample-barcoded 5' primer were used in a second PCR of about 7 to 12 cycles. Carrying 12 random nucleotides, a template-switch adaptor labeled each individual cDNA molecule. A single record per CDR3 protein comes from TCRdb applying MiXCR to the 5' RACE reads. The table has some 1,000,000 distinct CDR3 sequences, approximately 25% seen once. The same data also went into a second study, on T cells of mothers and their children.

This receptor was taken from a girl aged 2 to 9 in good health. The material sequenced was blood. V usage is TRBV5-1 and J usage is TRBJ2-1, with D perhaps matching TRBD2 (6 bases). CDR3 DNA sequence: TGCGCCAGCAGGGACGGGAGAAGGAATGAGCAGTTCTTC. Amino acids: CASRDGRRNEQFF.